The entry below gives a single T cell receptor (beta chain) sequence along with its context. Its binding antigen is unknown. No per-base quality is available; no much larger clone lies one base away. Whole blood was collected in K2EDTA tubes by collaborating institutions according to the institutions' own protocols. Collaborator samples were shipped for TCRbeta analysis as frozen whole blood, isolated PBMCs, or DNA extracted from either sample type. This record belongs to a study of blood T cell repertoires in COVID-19 (dated by TCRdb to the early 2020s). About the study as a whole: Samples covering the acute and convalescent phases of COVID-19 were provided by collaborators in the United States, Italy and Spain. The material from the prospective study consisted of cDNA or gDNA derived from T cells, B-cell-depleted T cells, or PBMCs. Deeply sampled blood TCRbeta repertoires from subjects exposed to, actively infected with, or recovered from COVID-19 were included in the dataset. The repertoires were made available in a free public database intended to serve as a resource for research on the immune response to SARS-CoV-2. The samples were drawn from the first 160 participants of the ongoing ImmuneRACE study and from over 950 subjects provided by 6 global collaborators. A de-identified subject ID, COVID-19 status, age in years and sex were almost always included in the sample metadata. Where available, HLA class I and class II types were obtained from metadata supplied by the sample provider rather than from assay-based typing.

TCRbeta CDR3 regions were amplified from genomic DNA by means of the immunoSEQ Assay, a bias-controlled multiplex PCR. The source study handled its data this way. Within the assay, amplification of reference gene primers was used to estimate how many nucleated cells each sample contained. To quantify the absolute abundance of each unique TCRbeta CDR3 rearrangement, sequence reads were collapsed and filtered. Productive Simpson clonality was computed per sample as the square root of Simpson's diversity index over productive rearrangements. Held by TCRdb, this immuneACCESS table contains in-frame sequences only and omits some clones. Under half of the omission traces to an unresolved V gene where checked; the cause of the rest is unknown. The D gene and trimming were derived from the DNA, and the V and J assignments and clone size from that table. Counted in this sample were approximately 69,000 clones; roughly 79% of them appeared once. Approximately 22% of the sample comes from the top ten.

The germline V gene (reference sequence) provides CDR1 WNHNN and CDR2 SYGVQD. The CDR3 goes from the cysteine to the phenylalanine over 17 residues. Only the CDR3 region is kept as DNA, spanning 51 bases read in frame from base 1. Trimming takes 5 bases off V and 0 bases off J; junction bases not matched to a gene: 11. The study at large found these results: Clinical and demographic metadata were provided uncurated, with the amount varying by source and participant.

The chain is encoded by TRBV10-1 joined to TRBJ2-7; TRBD1 lines up with 9 middle nucleotides. Sequencing was performed on peripheral blood. The clonotype originates from a woman in her seventies with acute or convalescent COVID-19. This receptor has the CDR3 CASSSDRGPVISYEQYF. The nucleotide sequence is given as TGCGCCAGCAGTTCGGACAGGGGCCCCGTGATCTCCTACGAGCAGTACTTC.